This T cell receptor (beta chain) was profiled in a study of a mutant IDH1 vaccine in newly diagnosed glioma. Across the study: Eight vaccine injections were given to patients in weeks 1, 3, 5, 7, 11, 15, 19 and 23. Most had both radiotherapy and temozolomide beforehand; others had only one.

Germline-derived CDR1 and CDR2 are SGDLS and YYNGEE. The CDR3 has 15 amino acids. The J segment lost 3 bases and the V segment lost 4 bases, leaving 8 bases of the junction unmatched. Regarding time point: week 23, last vaccination. Alongside topical imiquimod, each dose of vaccine comprised 300 ug of mutant IDH1 20-mer peptide. Note on this clone: Its antigen is currently unknown.

Profiling relied on immunoSEQ multiplex PCR, and the TCRdb table lists in-frame clones only, not all of them. This sample has about 82,000 clones; roughly 85% occur once, and the top ten carry approximately 2.3%. Regarding the study as a whole: Pseudoprogression apparently lacked any relation to changes in top peripheral T cell clonotypes.

V and J are TRBV9 and TRBJ2-7, with 9 bases aligning to TRBD2. This sequence was found in a man younger than 40 with glioma. Some clones in this sample may be carry-over from other donors' samples. This specimen consisted of PBMCs, obtained from a glioma patient whose treatment included an IDH1 peptide vaccine. The chain's CDR3 is CASSPRLAEDYEQYF. The DNA for the CDR3 is TGTGCCAGCAGCCCCAGACTAGCGGAGGACTACGAGCAGTACTTC. The full variable domain, with the rest looked up from reference TRBV9 and TRBJ2-7, is DSGVTQTPKHLITATGQRVTLRCSPRSGDLSVYWYQQSLDQGLQFLIQYYNGEERAKGNILERFSAQQFPDLHSELNLSSLELGDSALYFCASSPRLAEDYEQYFGPGTRLTVT.